These 32 T cell receptor beta chains were sequenced from one sample in a study of blood T cells in healthy people across ages. For the second PCR, which ran for roughly 6 to 12 cycles, a sample-barcoded 5' primer and a J-beta primer mix were used. One entry per CDR3 protein results from TCRdb running MiXCR on the 5' RACE reads. This sample carries around 900,000 distinct CDR3 sequences, roughly 26% of them seen once, and the ten largest clones take roughly 17%. What was sequenced was blood. These receptors all come from a woman aged 80 or older in good health.

This clonotype was found many times. This rearrangement joins TRBV20-1 to TRBJ1-2, with D possibly matching TRBD1 (5 bases). Trimming removed 3 bases at V and 7 bases at J, with 21 bases between. From germline, CDR1 is DFQATT and CDR2 SNEGSKA (reference sequence). The CDR3 sequence is 15 residues long. The CDR3 DNA follows: TGCAGTGCTAGGCTTACTACACTCGGGGGTGGTGGCTACACCTTC. As protein: CSARLTTLGGGGYTF.

This clonotype was seen many times. This sequence joins TRBV7-2 and TRBJ2-4; unclear D gene. The V end was cut by 2 bases, the J end by 0 bases, with 5 bases between. This CDR3 has 14 residues. Germline lookup yields CDR1 SGHTA and CDR2 FQGNSA. The CDR3 sequence: CASSLSVAKNIQYF. The CDR3 nucleotides are TGTGCCAGCAGCTTATCCGTAGCCAAAAACATTCAGTACTTC.

Many counts were recorded for this clonotype. The chain joins TRBV7-8 to TRBJ2-1, with D uncertain. The CDR3 is made up of 15 amino acids. Trimming cost V 2 bases and J 3 bases, with 11 bases left between them. Looked up from germline, CDR1 is SGHVS and CDR2 is FQNEAQ. The CDR3 loop is CASSLRLQSYNEQFF. DNA of the CDR3: TGTGCCAGCAGCTTACGTCTCCAGAGCTACAATGAGCAGTTCTTC.

A remark on this clonotype: It may be a read error: a sequence one base away is much more abundant. The chain links TRBV12-3 or TRBV12-4 to TRBJ2-5; 8 positions match TRBD2. V dropped 5 bases and J dropped 11; count of bases not matched to a gene: 13. This CDR3 contains 14 residues. The chain's CDR3 is CASSDGTRFNEQYF. Written as DNA, the CDR3 is TGTGCCAGCAGTGACGGGACTAGATTCAATGAGCAGTACTTC.

This clonotype was counted ten times or more. The chain has TRBV15 and TRBJ2-5; D remains unclear. The V gene lost 6 bases and the J gene lost 3 bases, with 11 bases spanning the gap. Per germline, CDR1 LNHNV and CDR2 YYDKDF (reference sequence). The CDR3 is 13 amino acids. CDR3 loop: CATSHRAEETQYF. The CDR3 DNA reads as TGTGCCACCAGTCATCGGGCCGAAGAGACCCAGTACTTC.

This clonotype was picked up many times. The rearrangement links TRBV7-2 to TRBJ2-5; perhaps TRBD2 as D (5 bases). Germline CDR1 is SGHTA and CDR2 is FQGNSA. The CDR3 is made up of 14 amino acids. The V gene lost 5 bases and the J gene lost 4 bases, with 14 bases spanning the gap. The CDR3 protein is CASSLRVGRETQYF. The DNA of the CDR3 is TGTGCCAGCAGCCTAAGGGTGGGGAGAGAGACCCAGTACTTC.

About this clonotype itself: This clone may be a read error of a much larger clone one base away. The rearrangement links TRBV4-1 to TRBJ2-3; TRBD1 matches at 9 bases. The CDR3 is 19 amino acids. CDR1 MGHRA and CDR2 YSYEKL come from the germline V gene. V trimming: 0 bases; J trimming: 0 bases; junction bases outside the gene matches: 10. CDR3 in amino acids: CASSQDIGTGSPSTDTQYF. CDR3 DNA: TGCGCCAGCAGCCAAGACATCGGGACAGGGAGCCCTAGCACAGATACGCAGTATTTT.

Ten or more counts support this clonotype. The CDR3 here is CASRREETQYF. CDR3 sequence (DNA): TGTGCCAGCAGACGAGAAGAGACCCAGTACTTC. The chain uses TRBV28 and TRBJ2-5; D remains ambiguous. This CDR3 has 11 amino acids. Germline CDR1 is MDHEN and CDR2 is SYDVKM. Trimming stripped 6 bases from V and 3 bases from J, with 5 bases between.

This clonotype was detected many times. This chain uses TRBV12-3 or TRBV12-4 with TRBJ2-3, with 9 bases identical to TRBD2. With V trimmed by 3 bases and J by 3 bases, 4 bases remained unmatched. The CDR3 runs 15 residues. In DNA form, the CDR3 reads TGTGCCAGCAGTTTCACGCGGGGGGGGACAGATACGCAGTATTTT. Translation: CASSFTRGGTDTQYF.

This clonotype showed up many times. The rearrangement uses TRBV12-3 or TRBV12-4 and TRBJ2-1; 11 nucleotides line up with TRBD2. The V segment lost 1 base and the J segment 5 bases; nucleotides outside the gene matches: 4. The CDR3 is made up of 16 amino acids. The CDR3 protein is CASSLGLAGGNNEQFF. The CDR3 DNA reads TGTGCCAGCAGTTTAGGGCTAGCGGGGGGTAACAATGAGCAGTTCTTC.

V and J are TRBV10-2 and TRBJ1-3, with D perhaps TRBD1 (5 bases). V gave up 3 bases and J gave up 13 bases, with 13 bases separating them. This CDR3 region has 12 residues. Per the germline V gene, CDR1 is WSHSY and CDR2 is SAAADI. Here the CDR3 DNA reads TGCGCCAGCAGTGATCCGGGACGGAAGATATATTTT. Protein product: CASSDPGRKIYF.

This clonotype has at least ten counts. The chain uses TRBV12-3 or TRBV12-4 and TRBJ2-1; possibly TRBD1 or TRBD2 for D (6 bases each). The CDR3 covers 13 residues. Trimming removed 5 bases at V and 8 bases at J, with 13 bases between. Here the CDR3 reads CASSIFRGHEQFF. In DNA form, the CDR3 reads TGTGCCAGCAGTATCTTCCGGGGGCATGAGCAGTTCTTC.

This clonotype was seen repeatedly, ten times or more. This chain uses TRBV29-1 with TRBJ2-1; TRBD2 agrees at 13 bases. CDR3 length: 17 residues. Germline CDR1 and CDR2: SQVTM and ANQGSEA. V was clipped by 7 bases and J by 3 bases; unmatched bases: 12. The CDR3 coding sequence is TGCAGCGCATCCGGGACTAGCGGGGCTGTCTTCTACAATGAGCAGTTCTTC. Amino acid sequence: CSASGTSGAVFYNEQFF.

V and J are TRBV7-6 and TRBJ2-1; a weak D match, TRBD1 (6 bases). The CDR3 loop spans 13 amino acids. Trimming stripped 5 bases from V and 9 bases from J, with 14 bases between. From germline, CDR1 is SGHVS and CDR2 FNYEAQ. The CDR3 sequence is CASSAYRASEQFF. Here the CDR3 DNA reads TGTGCCAGCAGCGCCTACAGGGCCAGTGAGCAGTTCTTC.

This chain uses TRBV11-2 with TRBJ2-5, with TRBD2 matching over 10 bases. The CDR3 covers 14 residues. V trimming: 5 bases; J trimming: 4 bases; junction bases outside the gene matches: 4. Germline CDR1 reads SGHAT; CDR2 reads FQNNGV. CDR3: CASSASGGRETQYF. The CDR3 nucleotides are TGTGCCAGCAGCGCTAGCGGGGGAAGAGAGACCCAGTACTTC.

This clonotype was counted a single time. The rearrangement joins TRBV7-2 to TRBJ1-2; D unresolved. V was cut by 0 bases and J by 4 bases, with 18 bases left in between. CDR3 length equals 17 residues. The germline V gene has CDR1 SGHTA and CDR2 FQGNSA. The DNA of the CDR3 is TGTGCCAGCAGCTTAGCCCAGAACCAGTTCGTGGGCTATGGCTACACCTTC. It encodes CASSLAQNQFVGYGYTF.

As regards this clonotype: One junction end disagrees with the germline gene, perhaps due to a read error. The V and J genes are TRBV12-3 or TRBV12-4 and TRBJ1-3, with TRBD1 as a possible D gene (5 bases). The CDR3 has 16 amino acids. The CDR3 coding sequence is TGTGCCAGCAGTATATTCAGGGCCTACTCTGGAAACACCAGATATTTT. Its translation: CASSIFRAYSGNTRYF.

This clonotype was detected once. The J gene is TRBJ2-1, the V gene TRBV2, with unresolved D. V was pared by 4 bases and J by 3 bases, with 13 bases between. The CDR3 runs 15 residues. From germline, CDR1 is SNHLY and CDR2 FYNNEI. This chain's CDR3 is CASSVLGSIYNEQFF. The CDR3 DNA sequence: TGTGCCAGCAGTGTTTTGGGGTCCATCTACAATGAGCAGTTCTTC.

V is TRBV7-2 and J is TRBJ1-3; the D is unclear. The CDR3 totals 14 residues. Germline CDR1 is SGHTA and CDR2 is FQGNSA. V lost 5 bases and J lost 0, with 8 bases in between. CDR3 bases: TGTGCCAGCAGCCCACGGACCTCTGGAAACACCATATATTTT. It encodes CASSPRTSGNTIYF.

The V call is TRBV5-1, the J call TRBJ1-4; 7 nucleotides match TRBD1. The CDR3 consists of 15 residues. CDR1 is SGHRS and CDR2 is YFSETQ in the germline V gene. V shed 4 bases and J 7 bases; nucleotides not matched to a gene: 10. The chain's CDR3 is CASSLYGDRSEKLFF. In DNA form, the CDR3 reads TGCGCCAGCAGCCTGTATGGGGACAGAAGTGAAAAACTGTTTTTT.

V and J are TRBV20-1 and TRBJ1-4; a possible D gene is TRBD1 (5 bases). CDR1 DFQATT and CDR2 SNEGSKA come from the germline V gene (reference sequence). Trimming removed 7 bases from V and 5 bases from J, with 14 bases in between. The CDR3 has 13 amino acids. CDR3 in DNA: TGCAGTGGATGGCAGGGATTAAATGAAAAACTGTTTTTT. It codes for CSGWQGLNEKLFF.

The CDR3 is CASRHGPAQFF. As DNA, the CDR3 is TGTGCCAGCCGACATGGTCCCGCGCAGTTCTTC. V and J are TRBV3-1 and TRBJ2-1; no firm D call. Germline CDR1 and CDR2: LGHDT and YNNKEL (reference sequence). CDR3 size: 11 residues. V lost 8 bases to trimming and J lost 12 bases, with 14 bases between them.

This clonotype was picked up many times. The chain has TRBV7-9 and TRBJ2-5; D uncertain. Between the trimmed V and J ends, which lost 0 bases and 5 bases, there was a span of 7 bases. CDR3 length: 13 amino acids. Germline V lookup: CDR1 SEHNR, CDR2 FQNEAQ (reference sequence). CDR3 sequence: CASSLATFETQYF. CDR3 nucleotides: TGTGCCAGCAGCTTAGCGACTTTCGAGACCCAGTACTTC.

The chain carries TRBV6-5 and TRBJ2-1; 9 nucleotides align to TRBD2. This CDR3 has 13 residues. Germline values: CDR1 MNHEY, CDR2 SVGAGI. The V and J ends lost 0 bases and 14 bases, in that order; junction bases with no gene match: 5. The CDR3 coding sequence is TGTGCCAGCAGTTACTCGCCTAGCGGGGTTAAGTTCTTC. Residues: CASSYSPSGVKFF.

The gene calls are TRBV4-1 and TRBJ1-4; D remains unclear. Germline V gene data show CDR1 as MGHRA and CDR2 as YSYEKL. Trimming cost V 1 base and J 0 bases, with 9 bases left between them. The CDR3 is made up of 16 amino acids. This CDR3 reads CASSQAASTTNEKLFF. In nucleotides, the CDR3 is TGCGCCAGCAGCCAAGCAGCCTCAACAACTAATGAAAAACTGTTTTTT.

This chain joins TRBV30 and TRBJ2-3; D possibly corresponds to TRBD2 (5 bases). Trimming stripped 0 bases from V and 3 bases from J, with 10 bases between. CDR1 is GTSNPN and CDR2 is SVGIG in the germline V gene (reference sequence). The CDR3 has 14 residues. Here the CDR3 reads CAWSVGAATDTQYF. CDR3 bases: TGTGCCTGGAGTGTCGGAGCGGCTACAGATACGCAGTATTTT.

Comment on this clonotype: A much larger clone lies one base from this, so it may be a read error. V gene TRBV5-6 combines with J gene TRBJ2-7; D not resolved. The DNA end favors TRBJ2-5, so the J call may be wrong. This CDR3 has 15 residues. Germline V gives CDR1 SGHDT, CDR2 YYEEEE. CDR3 sequence: CASSPPYASRETQYF. In DNA form, the CDR3 reads TGTGCCAGCAGCCCCCCTTATGCCTCAAGGGAGACCCAGTACTTC.

This clonotype was found a few times. The V call is TRBV21-1, the J call TRBJ2-7; the listed D gene, TRBD2, was not tested against the DNA. TRBV21-1 is a pseudogene locus. The CDR3 totals 15 residues. CDR3 DNA: TGTGCCAGCAGCAAACCCGGACTAGCGGAATACGAGCAGTACTTC. It is translated as CASSKPGLAEYEQYF.

The genes are TRBV20-1 and TRBJ2-7; no clear D. The germline V gene has CDR1 DFQATT and CDR2 SNEGSKA (reference sequence). V was cut by 3 bases and J by 7 bases, with 16 bases left in between. CDR3 length: 13 residues. CDR3 nucleotide sequence: TGCAGTGCTAGGACGTTGCCTAAATGGGAGCAGTACTTC. Protein: CSARTLPKWEQYF.

This clonotype showed up many times. J is TRBJ2-1 and V is TRBV7-8, with 7 positions matching TRBD1. Germline CDR1 SGHVS, CDR2 FQNEAQ. CDR3 length: 15 amino acids. The V segment lost 1 base and the J segment 7 bases; nucleotides outside the gene matches: 7. DNA of the CDR3: TGTGCCAGCAGCTTAGTCCGACAGGGCCGAAATGAGCAGTTCTTC. This sequence encodes CASSLVRQGRNEQFF.

This clonotype was found many times. This chain uses TRBV9 with TRBJ2-7, with D hard to call. CDR3 length: 14 residues. Trimming took off 3 bases at V and 0 bases at J, with 10 bases between the two ends. Germline V gene lookup returns CDR1 SGDLS and CDR2 YYNGEE. CDR3 residues: CASSGTPSSYEQYF. The CDR3 region has the DNA TGTGCCAGCAGCGGAACCCCGAGCTCCTACGAGCAGTACTTC.

The J gene is TRBJ1-2, the V gene TRBV6-5; D might be TRBD1 (5 bases). V gave up 0 bases and J gave up 5 bases, with 16 bases separating them. Germline loops: CDR1 MNHEY, CDR2 SVGAGI. This CDR3 comprises 16 residues. CDR3 sequence reads: CASSYSTWDRTYGYTF. The DNA of the CDR3 is TGTGCCAGCAGTTACTCGACGTGGGACCGCACATATGGCTACACCTTC.